Listed here are 6 T cell receptor beta chains from one sample, sequenced in a study of a mutant IDH1 vaccine in newly diagnosed glioma. As for time point: week 23, last vaccination. Every vaccination contained 300 ug of the mutant IDH1 20-mer peptide and was paired with topical imiquimod. The data were produced by immunoSEQ multiplex PCR, yet TCRdb's version contains in-frame clones alone and is incomplete. Among tens of thousands of clones, 80% to 90% were seen once, and the ten largest hold over 7%. Their antigens are not known. This material consisted of PBMCs, taken from a glioma patient whose treatment included an IDH1 peptide vaccine. These receptors all stem from a woman in her 40s with glioma. Some clones in this sample may be carry-over from other donors' samples.

The rearrangement links TRBV7-9 to TRBJ2-6, with 12 bases identical to TRBD1. Per the germline V gene, CDR1 is SEHNR and CDR2 is FQNEAQ (reference sequence). V shed 4 bases and J 4 bases; nucleotides not matched to a gene: 5. There are 17 residues in the CDR3. The CDR3 DNA follows: TGTGCCAGCAGCTCGGGACAGGGGGCGCCGGGGGCCAACGTCCTGACTTTC. It specifies CASSSGQGAPGANVLTF.

The gene calls are TRBV19 and TRBJ2-7, with 8 bases lining up with TRBD2. CDR1 and CDR2 (germline): LNHDA, SQIVND (reference sequence). Unmatched junction bases numbered 4, after V lost 3 bases and J lost 3 bases. The CDR3 spans 14 residues. DNA of the CDR3: TGTGCCAGTAGTATCGGCCTAGCGGGCTACGAGCAGTACTTC. Amino acids: CASSIGLAGYEQYF.

This chain connects TRBV2 to TRBJ1-1; D possibly corresponds to TRBD1 (5 bases). The CDR3 sequence is 16 residues long. Germline V CDR1 and CDR2: SNHLY, FYNNEI. V was cut by 5 bases and J by 4 bases, with 20 bases left in between. DNA of the CDR3: TGTGCCAGCAGTTTGAGGAGGGGAGGCGGGGGCACTGAAGCTTTCTTT. Amino acids: CASSLRRGGGGTEAFF.

The CDR3 DNA is TGTGCCAGCAGCCCCGGACAGTTAGCCTACGAGCAGTACTTC. Amino acids: CASSPGQLAYEQYF. The rearrangement uses TRBV7-8 and TRBJ2-7; the D gene is possibly TRBD1 (6 bases). The V gene lost 5 bases and the J gene lost 2 bases, with 13 bases spanning the gap. Germline assignment: CDR1 SGHVS and CDR2 FQNEAQ. This CDR3 is built from 14 residues.

The V call is TRBV5-4, the J call TRBJ1-2; no definite D call. Trimming stripped 0 bases from V and 4 bases from J, with 10 bases between. There are 14 residues in the CDR3. Germline V gene sequence: CDR1 SGHNT, CDR2 YYREEE (reference sequence). The CDR3 region has the DNA TGTGCCAGCAGCTTGGATTCCCTCACCTATGGCTACACCTTC. Encoded protein: CASSLDSLTYGYTF.

This clone appeared a few times. The gene calls are TRBV2 and TRBJ1-1; tentatively, D is TRBD1 (5 bases). With 3 bases removed from V and 4 bases from J, the gap between germline ends came to 9 bases. The CDR3 is 13 residues long. The germline V gene has CDR1 SNHLY and CDR2 FYNNEI. The CDR3 loop reads CASSDREATEAFF. CDR3 nucleotide sequence: TGTGCCAGCAGTGACAGGGAGGCCACTGAAGCTTTCTTT.